Below are 3 T cell receptor beta chains sequenced from a single sample in a study of CD8 T cells in ankylosing spondylitis. TCRdb reprocessed the 5' RACE reads with MiXCR, giving one entry per CDR3 protein. This sample has around 17,000 distinct CDR3 sequences; under 8.5% occur once, and the top ten carry around a third. The sequenced sample was blood. Receptors originate from a male donor with ankylosing spondylitis or in good health (not recorded which).

This clonotype showed up many times. This rearrangement joins TRBV7-2 to TRBJ2-3; D unclear. Germline V gene data show CDR1 as SGHTA and CDR2 as FQGNSA. V shed 3 bases and J shed 1 base, with 5 bases lying between them. The CDR3 totals 13 residues. The CDR3 protein is CASSFPGTDTQYF. The CDR3 nucleotides are TGTGCCAGCAGCTTCCCGGGCACAGATACGCAGTATTTT.

This clonotype occurred a few times. This rearrangement joins TRBV7-2 to TRBJ2-5; 8 nucleotides align to TRBD1. CDR3 size: 14 residues. The J segment lost 3 bases and the V segment lost 4 bases, leaving 4 bases of the junction unmatched. Germline assignment: CDR1 SGHTA and CDR2 FQGNSA. CDR3 residues: CASSSGQGKETQYF. DNA for the CDR3: TGTGCCAGCAGCTCTGGACAGGGAAAAGAGACCCAGTACTTC.

This clonotype has only a few counts. This sequence joins TRBV10-3 and TRBJ1-5; no definite D call. The CDR3 extends over 14 amino acids. Germline V gives CDR1 ENHRY, CDR2 SYGVKD. Trimming pared 6 bases from V and 6 bases from J, leaving 15 bases between. As DNA, the CDR3 is TGTGCCATCAGCCCGGGCAGAGTAGGTCAGCCCCAGCATTTT. Encoded protein: CAISPGRVGQPQHF.